This passage covers 30 T cell receptor beta chains from one sample sequenced in a study of T cell changes during pregnancy in multiple sclerosis. The data were produced by immunoSEQ multiplex PCR, yet TCRdb's version contains in-frame clones alone and is incomplete. Among roughly 15,000 clones listed, approximately 84% were seen once. This sample comprised CD8+ T cells from peripheral blood mononuclear cells, obtained in the second trimester of pregnancy. The receptors come from a female donor in good health, enrolled as a control in a pregnancy study.

The genes are TRBV14 and TRBJ2-7; a possible D gene is TRBD1 (6 bases). The germline V and J ends were trimmed by 4 bases and 2 bases, with 12 bases remaining between them. Germline CDR1 and CDR2: SGHDN and FVKESK. The CDR3 is 14 residues long. DNA of the CDR3: TGTGCCAGCAGCCCGGACAGCTTGGCCTACGAGCAGTACTTC. This translates into CASSPDSLAYEQYF.

This clone has a single count. The V call is TRBV7-9, the J call TRBJ1-2; 8 bases match TRBD1. In germline, CDR1 is SEHNR, CDR2 FQNEAQ (reference sequence). The CDR3 totals 14 residues. The V gene end was trimmed by 1 base and the J gene end by 5 bases; junction bases not matched to a gene: 3. The CDR3 loop reads CASSLDGTGYGYTF. The CDR3 bases are TGTGCCAGCAGCTTAGATGGGACAGGTTATGGCTACACCTTC.

This clone has just one count. The chain employs TRBV27 and TRBJ2-3; D is perhaps TRBD2 (5 bases). CDR3 length: 13 amino acids. With 2 bases removed from V and 6 bases from J, the gap between germline ends came to 9 bases. Germline V lookup: CDR1 MNHEY, CDR2 SMNVEV (reference sequence). CDR3 in amino acids: CASSLIWEDTQYF. The CDR3 nucleotides read TGTGCCAGCAGTTTAATTTGGGAGGATACGCAGTATTTT.

V and J are TRBV7-9 and TRBJ2-7; D might be TRBD1 (5 bases). V lost 5 bases, J lost 2 bases, and 19 bases lay in between. The length of the CDR3 is 16 residues. CDR1 and CDR2 (germline): SEHNR, FQNEAQ (reference sequence). The CDR3: CASSPGRLDRTYEQYF. The CDR3 nucleotides read TGTGCCAGCAGCCCCGGGCGGCTCGACAGAACCTACGAGCAGTACTTC.

This sequence joins TRBV27 and TRBJ2-1; D might be TRBD1 (5 bases). From germline, CDR1 is MNHEY and CDR2 SMNVEV (reference sequence). CDR3 length: 14 residues. V was shortened by 0 bases and J by 7 bases, with 10 bases between the two germline ends. This chain's CDR3 is CASSLSGLTNEQFF. The DNA for the CDR3 is TGTGCCAGCAGTTTATCGGGGCTCACGAATGAGCAGTTCTTC.

This sequence joins TRBV5-6 and TRBJ1-5; D is perhaps TRBD1 (6 bases). With 0 bases removed from V and 0 bases from J, the gap between germline ends came to 10 bases. This CDR3 has 16 amino acids. CDR1 is SGHDT and CDR2 is YYEEEE in the germline V gene. CDR3 DNA sequence: TGTGCCAGCAGCTTGGCGGCAGGGGCTAGCAATCAGCCCCAGCATTTT. Translation gives CASSLAAGASNQPQHF. The complete variable domain, with remaining parts taken from reference TRBV5-6 and TRBJ1-5, reads DAGVTQSPTHLIKTRGQQVTLRCSPKSGHDTVSWYQQALGQGPQFIFQYYEEEERQRGNFPDRFSGHQFPNYSSELNVNALLLGDSALYLCASSLAAGASNQPQHFGDGTRLSIL.

The chain recombines TRBV7-6 with TRBJ2-7, with a weak D call TRBD1 (5 bases). CDR1 SGHVS and CDR2 FNYEAQ come from the germline V gene. The CDR3 has 14 residues. Trimming removed 6 bases from V and 7 bases from J, with 19 bases in between. The chain's CDR3 is CASSSDPTGWEQYF. The DNA for the CDR3 is TGTGCCAGCAGTTCGGACCCTACAGGTTGGGAGCAGTACTTC.

This clone was picked up one time. This chain links TRBV4-2 with TRBJ1-4, with TRBD1 as a possible D gene (6 bases). There are 15 residues in the CDR3. V was trimmed by 0 bases and J by 5 bases, leaving 10 bases between them. The germline V gene encodes CDR1 LGHNA and CDR2 YNFKEQ. DNA of the CDR3: TGTGCCAGCAGCCAAGAACAGGGTACCAATGAAAAACTGTTTTTT. As protein: CASSQEQGTNEKLFF.

This clone was seen a single time. The chain combines TRBV11-2 with TRBJ2-2; tentatively, D is TRBD2 (6 bases). This CDR3 spans 17 amino acids. Between the trimmed V and J ends, which lost 3 bases and 3 bases, there was a span of 17 bases. CDR1 SGHAT and CDR2 FQNNGV come from the germline V gene. This CDR3 is CASSLAGRGADTGELFF. CDR3 DNA sequence: TGTGCCAGCAGCTTGGCGGGCCGCGGGGCCGACACCGGGGAGCTGTTTTTT.

The CDR3 loop is CAWRQGGSGNTIYF. DNA for the CDR3: TGTGCCTGGAGGCAGGGGGGATCTGGAAACACCATATATTTT. The rearrangement links TRBV30 to TRBJ1-3; 7 bases fit TRBD1. The trim removed 3 bases at V and 1 base at J, leaving 3 bases unmatched. Per the germline V gene, CDR1 is GTSNPN and CDR2 is SVGIG (reference sequence). The CDR3 covers 14 residues.

The gene calls are TRBV9 and TRBJ2-7; no clear D gene. V lost 4 bases to trimming and J lost 3 bases, with 23 bases between them. The germline V gene encodes CDR1 SGDLS and CDR2 YYNGEE. The CDR3 is 17 amino acids. The CDR3 is CASSPRREVSFNYEQYF. The CDR3 DNA is TGTGCCAGCAGCCCCCGCCGTGAGGTAAGCTTCAACTACGAGCAGTACTTC.

The chain links TRBV7-2 to TRBJ1-6; a possible D gene is TRBD1 (6 bases). Germline V gene sequence: CDR1 SGHTA, CDR2 FQGNSA. V dropped 1 base and J dropped 5 bases, with 12 bases sitting between them. This CDR3 has 16 amino acids. CDR3 amino acids: CASSLGRGQNNSPLHF. As DNA, the CDR3 is TGTGCCAGCAGCTTAGGGCGGGGGCAGAATAATTCACCCCTCCACTTT.

The V call is TRBV5-1, the J call TRBJ2-5, with 9 positions matching TRBD2. The CDR3 is made up of 13 amino acids. From germline, CDR1 is SGHRS and CDR2 YFSETQ. V dropped 5 bases and J dropped 10; count of bases not matched to a gene: 9. DNA of the CDR3: TGCGCCAGCAGGACTAGCGGCCGACCGGACCAGTACTTC. Translating it yields CASRTSGRPDQYF. The full variable domain, its missing parts supplied by reference TRBV5-1 and TRBJ2-5, is KAGVTQTPRYLIKTRGQQVTLSCSPISGHRSVSWYQQTPGQGLQFLFEYFSETQRNKGNFPGRFSGRQFSNSRSEMNVSTLELGDSALYLCASRTSGRPDQYFGPGTRLLVL.

The rearrangement links TRBV18 to TRBJ2-5; possible D gene TRBD1, 5 bases. Trimming took off 3 bases at V and 4 bases at J, with 15 bases between the two ends. Germline-derived CDR1 and CDR2 are KGHSH and LQKENI. This CDR3 has 15 residues. The DNA of the CDR3 is TGTGCCAGCTCACCGTCAGGGAATAATCGAGAGACCCAGTACTTC. This codes for CASSPSGNNRETQYF.

This clone appeared once. This sequence joins TRBV29-1 and TRBJ2-3; TRBD1 matches 8 bases. The V gene end was trimmed by 7 bases and the J gene end by 3 bases; junction bases not matched to a gene: 15. The CDR3 extends over 16 amino acids. Germline V gene data show CDR1 as SQVTM and CDR2 as ANQGSEA. The CDR3 DNA reads as TGCAGCGATTGGGGGAAACAGGGGGTCCTGACAGATACGCAGTATTTT. Its translation: CSDWGKQGVLTDTQYF.

This clone appeared a few times. The V and J genes are TRBV27 and TRBJ1-2, with TRBD1 matching over 7 bases. The CDR3 loop spans 14 amino acids. Germline values: CDR1 MNHEY, CDR2 SMNVEV (reference sequence). V gave up 5 bases and J gave up 4 bases; unmatched junction bases: 7. CDR3 in amino acids: CASSPAGGGYGYTF. CDR3 DNA sequence: TGTGCCAGCAGTCCCGCAGGGGGAGGCTATGGCTACACCTTC.

This sequence joins TRBV4-2 and TRBJ2-3; D gene ambiguous. The CDR3 covers 11 residues. Trimming pared 7 bases from V and 0 bases from J, leaving 2 bases between. Germline V gene sequence: CDR1 LGHNA, CDR2 YNFKEQ. CDR3 sequence reads: CASTSTDTQYF. The DNA for the CDR3 is TGTGCCAGCACAAGCACAGATACGCAGTATTTT.

The J gene is TRBJ2-5, the V gene TRBV4-2; D gene unclear. The V gene's germline CDR1 is LGHNA and CDR2 YNFKEQ. With 2 bases removed from V and 5 bases from J, the gap between germline ends came to 9 bases. The CDR3 contains 13 residues. DNA of the CDR3: TGTGCCAGCAGCCAAAAAATCGGGGAGACCCAGTACTTC. It translates to CASSQKIGETQYF.

The chain employs TRBV28 and TRBJ1-4; TRBD1 might be the D (5 bases). The CDR3 has 15 residues. CDR1 and CDR2 (germline): MDHEN, SYDVKM. V was pared by 3 bases and J by 4 bases, with 12 bases between. CDR3 loop: CASSFPTGINEKLFF. CDR3 nucleotide sequence: TGTGCCAGCAGTTTCCCCACAGGCATTAATGAAAAACTGTTTTTT.

The chain couples TRBV4-3 to TRBJ1-2, with D unclear. Trimming removed 2 bases from V and 4 bases from J, with 11 bases in between. The CDR3 has 14 amino acids. Germline CDR1 is LGHNA and CDR2 is YSLEER. The CDR3 sequence: CASSQSWEAYGYTF. The CDR3 DNA reads TGCGCCAGCAGCCAATCTTGGGAGGCCTATGGCTACACCTTC.

V gene TRBV11-2 combines with J gene TRBJ1-1; weak D call: TRBD1 (6 bases). The CDR3 is 16 amino acids. The ends were cut back, 8 bases at V and 0 bases at J, with 19 bases in the middle. The V gene's germline CDR1 is SGHAT and CDR2 FQNNGV. As DNA, the CDR3 is TGTGCCAGCCGCCCCCCTGGGACATTATTGAACACTGAAGCTTTCTTT. Protein product: CASRPPGTLLNTEAFF.

The CDR3 is CASSKTSLGEQYF. The CDR3 DNA is TGTGCCAGTAGCAAGACTAGTTTGGGCGAGCAGTACTTC. The rearrangement links TRBV19 to TRBJ2-7; D might be TRBD2 (6 bases). Germline values: CDR1 LNHDA, CDR2 SQIVND (reference sequence). V lost 6 bases, J lost 6 bases, and 15 bases lay in between. The CDR3 covers 13 residues.

The V and J genes are TRBV4-3 and TRBJ2-4, with 12 bases fitting TRBD1. The V gene's germline CDR1 is LGHNA and CDR2 YSLEER. The CDR3 runs to 16 residues. J was trimmed by 8 bases and V by 0 bases; bases with no gene match: 5. The CDR3 bases are TGCGCCAGCAGCCAAGATCGGGGACAGGGGGCAGACATTCAGTACTTC. It codes for CASSQDRGQGADIQYF.

The chain has TRBV11-1 and TRBJ1-2; D unresolved. Trimming left V 2 bases short and J 4 bases short, with 11 bases between. The V gene's germline CDR1 is SGHAT and CDR2 FQDESV (reference sequence). This CDR3 is built from 14 residues. CDR3 nucleotide sequence: TGTGCCAGCAGCTTACTGGGTTACAGCTATGGCTACACCTTC. This sequence encodes CASSLLGYSYGYTF.

This CDR3 reads CASSEGGQEDTGELFF. In DNA, the CDR3 is TGTGCCAGCAGTGAAGGGGGACAGGAAGACACCGGGGAGCTGTTTTTT. This sequence joins TRBV2 and TRBJ2-2, with 8 bases lining up with TRBD1. Trimming cost V 1 base and J 3 bases; bases outside gene matches: 4. CDR1 SNHLY and CDR2 FYNNEI come from the germline V gene. This CDR3 is built from 16 residues.

The chain is built from TRBV7-2 and TRBJ2-1; D is uncertain. Trimming left V 6 bases short and J 0 bases short, with 18 bases between. The CDR3 has 17 residues. CDR1 and CDR2 (germline): SGHTA, FQGNSA. The CDR3 protein is CASRATGLSSSYNEQFF. CDR3 DNA sequence: TGTGCCAGCAGGGCTACGGGTCTATCAAGCTCCTACAATGAGCAGTTCTTC.

The chain recombines TRBV28 with TRBJ1-5; a weak D match, TRBD1 (5 bases). Looked up from germline, CDR1 is MDHEN and CDR2 is SYDVKM. The V end lost 8 bases, the J end lost 4 bases, and 21 bases lay between the germline ends. CDR3 length equals 16 residues. The CDR3 region has the DNA TGTGCCAGCTTTAAGACAGAGTACCTCCCTAATCAGCCCCAGCATTTT. Translating it yields CASFKTEYLPNQPQHF.

In nucleotides, the CDR3 is TGTGCCAGCAGCGTCGACAGGGTTGGGTCCGGGGAGCTGTTTTTT. Its translation is CASSVDRVGSGELFF. This chain links TRBV7-2 with TRBJ2-2; 7 bases agree with TRBD1. Looked up from germline, CDR1 is SGHTA and CDR2 is FQGNSA. This CDR3 contains 15 residues. J was trimmed by 6 bases and V by 5 bases; bases with no gene match: 9.

This clone was detected once. This sequence joins TRBV13 and TRBJ1-5, with TRBD1 matching over 7 bases. There are 14 residues in the CDR3. Germline V gene lookup returns CDR1 PRHDT and CDR2 FYEKMQ (reference sequence). The junction had 2 bases not matched to a gene; V was cut back by 4 bases and J by 2 bases. In nucleotides, the CDR3 is TGTGCCAGCAGCTCTGGGACAGGCAATCAGCCCCAGCATTTT. This codes for CASSSGTGNQPQHF.

V is TRBV5-4 and J is TRBJ2-3; 10 bases are shared with TRBD2. Germline V lookup: CDR1 SGHNT, CDR2 YYREEE (reference sequence). V shed 1 base and J 2 bases; nucleotides not matched to a gene: 7. The CDR3 runs 17 residues. This chain's CDR3 is CASSLSERGGTTDTQYF. CDR3 bases: TGTGCCAGCAGCTTGAGCGAGCGGGGGGGCACCACAGATACGCAGTATTTT.